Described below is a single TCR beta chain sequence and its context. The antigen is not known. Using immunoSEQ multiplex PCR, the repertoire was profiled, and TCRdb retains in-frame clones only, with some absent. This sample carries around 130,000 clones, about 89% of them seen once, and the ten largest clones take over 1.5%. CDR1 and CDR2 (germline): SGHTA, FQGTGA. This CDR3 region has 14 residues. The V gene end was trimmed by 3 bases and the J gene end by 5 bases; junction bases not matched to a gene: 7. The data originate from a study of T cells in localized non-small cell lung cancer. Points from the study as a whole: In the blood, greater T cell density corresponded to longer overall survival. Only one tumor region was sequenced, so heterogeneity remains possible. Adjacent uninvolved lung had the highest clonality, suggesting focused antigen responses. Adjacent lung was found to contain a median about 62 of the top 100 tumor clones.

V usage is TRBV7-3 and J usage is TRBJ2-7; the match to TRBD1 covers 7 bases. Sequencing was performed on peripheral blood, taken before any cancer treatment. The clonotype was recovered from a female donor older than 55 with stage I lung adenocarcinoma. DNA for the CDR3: TGTGCCAGCAGCTTGGAAATACAGGGGAACGAGCAGTACTTC. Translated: CASSLEIQGNEQYF.